This T cell receptor beta chain stems from a study of CD8+ T cells in alopecia areata. Study results and caveats: Many expanded lesional clones persisted during tofacitinib (in both scalp and blood).

On this clone itself: Its antigen remains unidentified.

CDR1 is SQVTM, CDR2 ANQGSEA, per germline. Trimming pared 0 bases from V and 0 bases from J, leaving 8 bases between. CDR3 size: 14 residues. Extraction and reverse transcription of RNA yielded cDNA as the sequencing template. TCRdb keeps only in-frame clones here, not all; method: immunoSEQ multiplex PCR. Among fewer than 200,000 clones listed, 50% to 75% were seen once. Treatment denoted: oral pan-JAK inhibitor, 5-10 mg twice daily. Individuals with alopecia areata gave both lesional scalp punch biopsies and peripheral blood for collection. The clonotype was recovered from a human donor with alopecia areata. J is TRBJ1-2 and V is TRBV29-1; D possibly corresponds to TRBD1 (5 bases). This sample comprised CD4+ T cells sorted from blood, obtained between weeks 55 and 65, from a patient treated with tofacitinib. The DNA of the CDR3 is TGCAGCGTTGAAGAGGAGGACACTAACTATGGCTACACCTTC. It is translated as CSVEEEDTNYGYTF.